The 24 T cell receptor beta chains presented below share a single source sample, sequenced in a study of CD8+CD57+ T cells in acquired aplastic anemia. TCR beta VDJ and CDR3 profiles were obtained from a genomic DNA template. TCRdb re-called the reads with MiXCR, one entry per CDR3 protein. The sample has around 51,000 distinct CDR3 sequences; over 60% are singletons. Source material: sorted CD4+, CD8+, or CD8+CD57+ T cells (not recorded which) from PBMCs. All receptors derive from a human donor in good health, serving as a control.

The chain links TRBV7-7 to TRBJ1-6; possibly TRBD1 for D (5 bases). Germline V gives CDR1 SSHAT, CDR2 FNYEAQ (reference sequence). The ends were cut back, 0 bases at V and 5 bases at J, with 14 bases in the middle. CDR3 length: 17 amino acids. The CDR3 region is CASSLARGGKHNSPLHF. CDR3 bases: TGTGCCAGCAGCTTAGCGAGGGGAGGGAAACATAATTCACCCCTCCACTTT.

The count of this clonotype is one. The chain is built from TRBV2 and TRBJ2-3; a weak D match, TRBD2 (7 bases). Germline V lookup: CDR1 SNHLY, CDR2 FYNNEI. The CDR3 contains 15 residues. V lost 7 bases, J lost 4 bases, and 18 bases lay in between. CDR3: CASISRGLSSDTQYF. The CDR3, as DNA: TGTGCCAGCATATCGCGGGGGCTTAGCTCAGATACGCAGTATTTT.

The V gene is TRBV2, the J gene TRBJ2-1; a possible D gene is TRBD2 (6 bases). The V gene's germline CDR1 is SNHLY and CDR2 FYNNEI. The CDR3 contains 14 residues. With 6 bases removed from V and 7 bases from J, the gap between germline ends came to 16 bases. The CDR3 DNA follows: TGTGCCAGCAGCGGGACTCCTCTTGGGAATGAGCAGTTCTTC. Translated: CASSGTPLGNEQFF.

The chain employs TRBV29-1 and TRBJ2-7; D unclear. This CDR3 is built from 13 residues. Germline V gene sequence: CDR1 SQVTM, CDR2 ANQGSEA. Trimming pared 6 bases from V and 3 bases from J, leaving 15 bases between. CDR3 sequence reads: CSVIGQRHYEQYF. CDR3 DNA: TGCAGCGTGATCGGTCAACGTCACTACGAGCAGTACTTC.

The CDR3 coding sequence is TGTGCCAGCCAAGCGGGGACTAGCTTTATGTACGAGCAGTACTTC. Protein sequence: CASQAGTSFMYEQYF. V is TRBV25-1 and J is TRBJ2-7, with 9 nucleotides matching TRBD2. The germline CDR1 and CDR2 sequences are MGHDK and SYGVNS. V shed 8 bases and J 4 bases; nucleotides not matched to a gene: 12. The CDR3 is made up of 15 amino acids.

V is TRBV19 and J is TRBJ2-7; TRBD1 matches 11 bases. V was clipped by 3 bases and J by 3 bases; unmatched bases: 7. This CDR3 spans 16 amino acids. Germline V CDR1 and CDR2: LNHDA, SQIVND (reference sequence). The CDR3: CASSIAGQGDGYEQYF. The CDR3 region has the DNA TGTGCCAGTAGTATTGCGGGACAGGGGGACGGCTACGAGCAGTACTTC.

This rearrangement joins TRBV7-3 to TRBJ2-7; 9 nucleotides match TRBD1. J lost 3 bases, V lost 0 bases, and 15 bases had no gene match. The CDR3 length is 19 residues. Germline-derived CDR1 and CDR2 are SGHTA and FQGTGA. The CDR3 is CASSLTLNYPGTGNYEQYF. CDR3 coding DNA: TGTGCCAGCAGCTTAACGTTAAATTATCCAGGGACAGGGAACTACGAGCAGTACTTC.

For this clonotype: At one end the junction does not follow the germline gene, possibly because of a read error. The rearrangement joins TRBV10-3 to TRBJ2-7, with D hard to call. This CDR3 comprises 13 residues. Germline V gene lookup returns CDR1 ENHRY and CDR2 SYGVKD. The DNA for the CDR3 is TGCGCCATCAGTGAGTCTAGCTCCTACGAGCAGTACTTC. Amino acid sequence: CAISESSSYEQYF.

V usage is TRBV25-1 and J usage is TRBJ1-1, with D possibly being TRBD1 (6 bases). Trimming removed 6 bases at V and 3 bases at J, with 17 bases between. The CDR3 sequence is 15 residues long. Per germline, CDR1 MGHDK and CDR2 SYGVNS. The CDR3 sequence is CASSAPGGGHTEAFF. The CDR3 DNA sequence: TGTGCCAGCAGCGCGCCGGGCGGGGGCCACACTGAAGCTTTCTTT.

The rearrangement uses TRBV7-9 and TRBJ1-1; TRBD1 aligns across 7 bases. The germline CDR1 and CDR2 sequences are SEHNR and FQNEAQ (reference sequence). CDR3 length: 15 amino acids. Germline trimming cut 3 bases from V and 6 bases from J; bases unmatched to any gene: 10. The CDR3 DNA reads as TGTGCCAGCAGCTTCCCGACAGGGTTGAGCGCTGAAGCTTTCTTT. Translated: CASSFPTGLSAEAFF.

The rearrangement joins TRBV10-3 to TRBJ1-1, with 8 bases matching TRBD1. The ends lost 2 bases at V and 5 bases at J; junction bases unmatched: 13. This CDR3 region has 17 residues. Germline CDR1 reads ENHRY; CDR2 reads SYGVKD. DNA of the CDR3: TGTGCCATCAGTGAGACATCAGGGGGCACCGTACTAACTGAAGCTTTCTTT. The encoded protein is CAISETSGGTVLTEAFF.

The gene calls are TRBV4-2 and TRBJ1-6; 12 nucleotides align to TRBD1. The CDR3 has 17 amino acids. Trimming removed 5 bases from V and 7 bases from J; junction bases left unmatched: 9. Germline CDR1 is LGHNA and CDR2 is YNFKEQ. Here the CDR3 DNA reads TGTGCCAGCAGCGGAGGGACAGGGGGCCGTTCGAATTCACCCCTCCACTTT. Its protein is CASSGGTGGRSNSPLHF.

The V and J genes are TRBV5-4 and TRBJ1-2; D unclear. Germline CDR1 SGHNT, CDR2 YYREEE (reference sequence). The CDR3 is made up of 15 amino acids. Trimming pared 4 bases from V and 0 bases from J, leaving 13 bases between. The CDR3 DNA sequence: TGTGCCAGCAGCAAAGGCGGCCACCCTAACTATGGCTACACCTTC. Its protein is CASSKGGHPNYGYTF. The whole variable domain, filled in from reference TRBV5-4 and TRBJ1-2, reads ETGVTQSPTHLIKTRGQQVTLRCSSQSGHNTVSWYQQALGQGPQFIFQYYREEENGRGNFPPRFSGLQFPNYSSELNVNALELDDSALYLCASSKGGHPNYGYTFGSGTRLTVV.

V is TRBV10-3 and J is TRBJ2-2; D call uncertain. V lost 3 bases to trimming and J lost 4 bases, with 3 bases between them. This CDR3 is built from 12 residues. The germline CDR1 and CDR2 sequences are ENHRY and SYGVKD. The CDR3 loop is CAISDTTGELFF. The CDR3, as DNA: TGTGCCATCAGTGATACCACCGGGGAGCTGTTTTTT.

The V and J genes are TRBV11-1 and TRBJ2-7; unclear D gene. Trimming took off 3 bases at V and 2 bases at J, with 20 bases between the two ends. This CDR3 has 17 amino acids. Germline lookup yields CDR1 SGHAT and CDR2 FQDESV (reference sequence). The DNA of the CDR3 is TGTGCCAGCAGCTTTGGCCACGTCGGCACTCCGACCTACGAGCAGTACTTC. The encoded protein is CASSFGHVGTPTYEQYF.

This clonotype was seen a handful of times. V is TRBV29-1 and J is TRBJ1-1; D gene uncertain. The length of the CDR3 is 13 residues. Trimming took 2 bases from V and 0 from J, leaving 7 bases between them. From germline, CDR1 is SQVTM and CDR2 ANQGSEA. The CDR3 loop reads CSVEFVVNTEAFF. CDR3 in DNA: TGCAGCGTTGAATTCGTTGTGAACACTGAAGCTTTCTTT.

The CDR3 nucleotides are TGTGCCAGCAGCGTATCAGGGGGAGGTTCACCCCTCCACTTT. Translated, it gives CASSVSGGGSPLHF. The rearrangement joins TRBV9 to TRBJ1-6; 7 bases fit TRBD1. CDR1 and CDR2 (germline): SGDLS, YYNGEE. Unmatched junction bases numbered 4, after V lost 1 base and J lost 9 bases. This CDR3 is 14 amino acids long.

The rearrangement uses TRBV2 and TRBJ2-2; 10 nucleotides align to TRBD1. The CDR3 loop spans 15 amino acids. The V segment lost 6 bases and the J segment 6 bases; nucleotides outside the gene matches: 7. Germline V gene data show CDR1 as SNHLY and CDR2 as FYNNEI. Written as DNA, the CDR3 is TGTGCCAGCAGGGCGGGACAGGGGCTCTCCGGGGAGCTGTTTTTT. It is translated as CASRAGQGLSGELFF.

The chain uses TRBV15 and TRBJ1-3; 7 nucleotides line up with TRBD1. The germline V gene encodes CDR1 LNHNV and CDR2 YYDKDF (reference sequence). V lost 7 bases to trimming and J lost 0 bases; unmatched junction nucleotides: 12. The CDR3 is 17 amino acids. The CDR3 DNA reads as TGTGCCACCACCTCGGAGACAGGGTCATACTCTGGAAACACCATATATTTT. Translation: CATTSETGSYSGNTIYF.

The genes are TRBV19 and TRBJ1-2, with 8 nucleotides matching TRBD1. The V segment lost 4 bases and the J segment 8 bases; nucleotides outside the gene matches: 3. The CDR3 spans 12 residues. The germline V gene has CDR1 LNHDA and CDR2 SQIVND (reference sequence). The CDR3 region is CASSRQGRGYTF. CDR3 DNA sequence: TGTGCCAGTAGTAGACAGGGGCGAGGCTACACCTTC.

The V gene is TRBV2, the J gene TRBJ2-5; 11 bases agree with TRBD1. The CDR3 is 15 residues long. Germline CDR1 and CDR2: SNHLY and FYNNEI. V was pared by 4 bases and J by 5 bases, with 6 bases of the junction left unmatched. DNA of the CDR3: TGTGCCAGCAGTGGGACAGGGGGCAGCGAGGAGACCCAGTACTTC. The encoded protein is CASSGTGGSEETQYF.

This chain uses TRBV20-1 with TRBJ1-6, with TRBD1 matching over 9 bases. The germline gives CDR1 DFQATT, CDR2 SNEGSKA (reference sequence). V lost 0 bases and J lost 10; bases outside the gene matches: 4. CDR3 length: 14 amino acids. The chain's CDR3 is CSARDRTGESPLHF. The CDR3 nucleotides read TGCAGTGCTAGAGATAGGACAGGGGAATCACCCCTCCACTTT.

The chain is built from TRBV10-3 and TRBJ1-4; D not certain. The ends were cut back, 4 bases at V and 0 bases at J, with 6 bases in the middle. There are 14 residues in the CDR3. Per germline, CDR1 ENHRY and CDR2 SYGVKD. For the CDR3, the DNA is TGTGCCATCAGTGGTGATGCAACTAATGAAAAACTGTTTTTT. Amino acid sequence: CAISGDATNEKLFF.

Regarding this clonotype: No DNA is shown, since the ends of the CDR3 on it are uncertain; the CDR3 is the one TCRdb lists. CDR3 sequence: CASSFYICSARSSNVLTF. The genes are TRBV11-1 and TRBJ2-6; the D segment call TRBD2 is taken from the table without a DNA check. The CDR3 is 18 residues long, ends included. Germline CDR1 and CDR2: SGHAT and FQDESV (reference sequence).